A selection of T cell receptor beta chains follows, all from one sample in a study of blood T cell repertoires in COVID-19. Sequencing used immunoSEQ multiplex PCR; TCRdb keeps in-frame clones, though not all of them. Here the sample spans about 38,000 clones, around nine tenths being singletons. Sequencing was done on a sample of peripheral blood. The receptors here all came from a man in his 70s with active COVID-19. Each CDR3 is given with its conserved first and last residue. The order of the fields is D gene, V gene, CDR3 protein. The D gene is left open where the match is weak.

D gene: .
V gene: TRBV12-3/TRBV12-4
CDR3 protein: CASSSRIVRQYF

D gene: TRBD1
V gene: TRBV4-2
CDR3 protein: CASSTRGQAYPPDTQYF

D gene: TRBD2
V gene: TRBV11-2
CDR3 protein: CASSKSGSGTGELFF

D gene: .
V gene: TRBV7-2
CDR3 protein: CASSPPGTRVANEQFF

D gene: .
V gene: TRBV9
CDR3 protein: CASSTRVGVYNEQFF

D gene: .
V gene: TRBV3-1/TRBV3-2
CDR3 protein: CASSQDWRGFTDTQYF

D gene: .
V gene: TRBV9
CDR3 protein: CASSVAVTDTQYF

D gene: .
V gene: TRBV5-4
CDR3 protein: CASSPPGRRNTEAFF

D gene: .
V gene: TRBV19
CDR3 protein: CASRPPTEGEAFF

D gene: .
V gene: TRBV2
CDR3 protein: CASVSEGIRNTEAFF

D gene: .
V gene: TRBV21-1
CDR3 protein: CASSKPEEGYNEQFF

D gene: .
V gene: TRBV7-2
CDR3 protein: CASSLGPTGWNNQPQHF

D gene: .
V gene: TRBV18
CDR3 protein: CASSQRQVPDTQYF

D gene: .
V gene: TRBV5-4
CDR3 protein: CASSLSEGSTDTQYF

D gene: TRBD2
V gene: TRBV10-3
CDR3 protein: CAINYTTSKETQYF